This TCR beta chain was obtained from a study of cytomegalovirus exposure and HLA in healthy donors (dated by TCRdb to about 2017). As for the study more broadly: According to a later analysis, one platform produced both the 120 validation repertoires and the 666 repertoires of the first cohort. The study aimed to test whether signatures of past pathogen exposure could be identified by cataloging public T cell receptors. To predict cytomegalovirus infection status, the study brought together high-throughput TCR immunosequencing, statistical association of individual TCRs with disease status, and machine learning. Besides the first cohort of some 670 subjects, a separate validation cohort made up of 120 or so different subjects was used. On the study overall, not on this receptor specifically: In the study, around 150 TCR beta chains were listed as associated with cytomegalovirus. Across donors, most TCR sequences were observed very rarely, whereas some public TCRs were present in many individuals. All 130 or so repertoires were used to score co-occurrence in the validation cohort in a later analysis, because that analysis had no HLA typing for the cohort. In both the original and validation cohorts, the classifier was reported to diagnose cytomegalovirus status with high specificity and sensitivity. In vitro tests confirmed that a few of the cytomegalovirus-associated TCR beta chains recognize cytomegalovirus antigens. The authors suggested that the approach could potentially be generalized to other disease states and immunological phenotypes. Subsequent analysis determined that TCRs grouped into clusters in the first cohort also showed a tendency toward co-occurrence across the approximately 120 validation repertoires, and 94% of cluster scores exceeded 0.

Concerning this clone itself: Its antigen is not yet known. Base qualities were left out, and no much larger clone turns up one base away.

V and J lose 4 bases and 3 bases, and a span of 6 bases separates them. Counted from cysteine to phenylalanine, this CDR3 has 12 amino acids. Of all the DNA, just the CDR3 is kept, 36 bases in frame from base 1. The germline V gene (reference sequence) yields MNHEY for CDR1 and SMNVEV for CDR2. Receptors were amplified or captured by the immunoSEQ multiplex PCR assay. The original pipeline was this. A statistical classification framework was built to diagnose cytomegalovirus status from the catalog of TCR beta chain sequences. Entries here come from immuneACCESS through TCRdb and include only in-frame sequences with V and J called. Some clones fail to appear in such tables; in the studies checked, an unresolved V gene covers under half of the shortfall, and the cause of the remainder is unknown. Clonal size and the V and J genes are those of that table, whereas D and trimming came from the DNA. This sample is represented by 150,000 to 200,000 clones; less than 85% of them were singletons. 16% of the sample is taken by the ten largest.

Separate from the approximately 700-subject first cohort, the validation cohort of 120 subjects was the group to which the donors belonged. The sequencing sample was made of PBMCs. The chain links TRBV27 with TRBJ1-1, with the D segment identity uncertain. The origin of this receptor is a man younger than 35 in good health and CMV-seropositive. The bases read TGTGCCAGCAGTTCCCTTTACACTGAAGCTTTCTTT. Its protein product is CASSSLYTEAFF.